These 22 T cell receptor beta chains share one sample of origin, sequenced in a study of somatic mutations in cytotoxic T cells in rheumatoid arthritis. Libraries were prepared by immunoSEQ multiplex PCR; TCRdb keeps only in-frame clonotypes and omits some of them. The repertoire holds approximately 18,000 clones, with around 79% as singletons. The sequenced sample consisted of CD8+ T cells sorted from blood. The receptor set was obtained from an adult with rheumatoid arthritis.

The rearrangement joins TRBV6-5 to TRBJ2-1; 9 bases match TRBD1. This CDR3 has 15 residues. CDR1 and CDR2 from the germline V gene are MNHEY and SVGAGI. V was clipped by 0 bases and J by 6 bases; unmatched bases: 3. CDR3 protein: CASSYSTGGFNEQFF. Here the CDR3 DNA reads TGTGCCAGCAGTTACTCTACAGGGGGCTTCAATGAGCAGTTCTTC.

V and J are TRBV27 and TRBJ2-2; D remains ambiguous. The CDR3 is 12 residues long. V was cut by 6 bases and J by 4 bases, with 6 bases left in between. Germline CDR1 reads MNHEY; CDR2 reads SMNVEV (reference sequence). The CDR3 reads CASSPSTGELFF. The CDR3 DNA is TGTGCCAGCAGCCCTAGCACCGGGGAGCTGTTTTTT.

The V gene is TRBV5-6, the J gene TRBJ2-2; perhaps TRBD2 as D (6 bases). V shed 0 bases and J shed 7 bases, with 13 bases lying between them. In germline, CDR1 is SGHDT, CDR2 YYEEEE. The CDR3 sequence is 15 residues long. CDR3 loop: CASSLASLEGGELFF. The CDR3 nucleotides are TGTGCCAGCAGCTTGGCCAGTCTGGAGGGCGGGGAGCTGTTTTTT.

The V and J genes are TRBV9 and TRBJ2-5, with D tentatively TRBD2 (5 bases). Trimming took 0 bases from V and 1 from J, leaving 7 bases between them. The CDR3 runs 14 residues. The germline V gene has CDR1 SGDLS and CDR2 YYNGEE. CDR3 residues: CASSVAGVQETQYF. The CDR3 DNA is TGTGCCAGCAGCGTAGCCGGGGTCCAAGAGACCCAGTACTTC.

The rearrangement joins TRBV25-1 to TRBJ2-7, with D possibly TRBD2 on 7 matching bases. The V and J ends lost 2 bases and 2 bases respectively, with 13 bases between them. Germline CDR1 MGHDK, CDR2 SYGVNS. The CDR3 extends over 15 amino acids. The CDR3 spells CASSERGGGPYEQYF. The CDR3 bases are TGTGCCAGCAGTGAACGGGGCGGGGGCCCCTACGAGCAGTACTTC.

V usage is TRBV6-4 and J usage is TRBJ2-6; 9 bases line up with TRBD1. With 6 bases clipped from V and 4 bases from J, the junction kept 7 bases outside the gene matches. This CDR3 is 16 amino acids long. The germline V gene encodes CDR1 MRHNA and CDR2 SNTAGT. The CDR3 DNA reads TGTGCCAGCAGCCCCGGGACAGGGTACGGGGCCAACGTCCTGACTTTC. Protein: CASSPGTGYGANVLTF.

The chain carries TRBV9 and TRBJ1-2; a possible D gene is TRBD1 (5 bases). The germline CDR1 and CDR2 sequences are SGDLS and YYNGEE. V lost 4 bases and J lost 0, with 10 bases in between. CDR3 size: 14 residues. The CDR3 sequence: CASSLGDSNYGYTF. The CDR3 DNA reads TGTGCCAGCAGCTTAGGGGATTCTAACTATGGCTACACCTTC.

This chain links TRBV28 with TRBJ2-2; D possibly corresponds to TRBD1 (5 bases). Germline values: CDR1 MDHEN, CDR2 SYDVKM. The CDR3 contains 15 residues. The V end was cut by 4 bases, the J end by 0 bases, with 9 bases between. The CDR3 loop is CASSYRGSNTGELFF. CDR3 bases: TGTGCCAGCAGTTATAGGGGTTCGAACACCGGGGAGCTGTTTTTT.

The chain recombines TRBV27 with TRBJ1-3; no definite D call. The length of the CDR3 is 16 residues. Germline CDR1 and CDR2: MNHEY and SMNVEV (reference sequence). V was pared by 8 bases and J by 0 bases, with 17 bases between. The CDR3 region is CASAEGSVDSGNTIYF. The CDR3, as DNA: TGTGCCAGCGCAGAAGGATCGGTCGACTCTGGAAACACCATATATTTT.

The V call is TRBV7-9, the J call TRBJ1-3; possibly TRBD1 for D (5 bases). Germline V lookup: CDR1 SEHNR, CDR2 FQNEAQ (reference sequence). CDR3 length equals 14 residues. Trimming took off 4 bases at V and 2 bases at J, with 9 bases between the two ends. The CDR3 is CASSYRGTGNTIYF. CDR3 in DNA: TGTGCCAGCAGCTACCGGGGGACTGGAAACACCATATATTTT.

The rearrangement uses TRBV6-1 and TRBJ2-3, with D possibly called TRBD1 or TRBD2 (7 bases each). Germline CDR1 and CDR2: MNHNS and SASEGT. The CDR3 spans 16 residues. Trimming stripped 4 bases from V and 1 base from J, with 15 bases between. CDR3 nucleotide sequence: TGTGCCAGCAGTGCATCAGGGGGGGGCCGCACAGATACGCAGTATTTT. Translating gives CASSASGGGRTDTQYF.

This chain connects TRBV28 to TRBJ2-1, with D possibly being TRBD1 or TRBD2 (5 bases each). CDR3 size: 15 residues. The V end was cut by 6 bases, the J end by 6 bases, with 18 bases between. Germline CDR1 is MDHEN and CDR2 is SYDVKM. This CDR3 reads CASSGPGPTFNEQFF. The CDR3 DNA follows: TGTGCCAGCAGCGGACCGGGACCGACCTTCAATGAGCAGTTCTTC.

This clone was seen a handful of times. The chain couples TRBV7-2 to TRBJ2-7, with 12 nucleotides matching TRBD2. V trimming: 7 bases; J trimming: 2 bases; junction bases outside the gene matches: 3. This CDR3 comprises 14 residues. Germline V lookup: CDR1 SGHTA, CDR2 FQGNSA. The CDR3 sequence is CASTLAGGPYEQYF. DNA of the CDR3: TGTGCCAGCACACTAGCGGGAGGACCCTACGAGCAGTACTTC.

This clone was detected once. V and J are TRBV7-9 and TRBJ2-7, with TRBD2 matching over 9 bases. The J segment lost 6 bases and the V segment lost 5 bases, leaving 11 bases of the junction unmatched. This CDR3 has 15 amino acids. Per the germline V gene, CDR1 is SEHNR and CDR2 is FQNEAQ (reference sequence). The CDR3 reads CASSTPTSGPLEQYF. In DNA form, the CDR3 reads TGTGCCAGCAGCACCCCGACTAGCGGTCCCCTCGAGCAGTACTTC.

This clone was picked up one time. The J gene is TRBJ2-7, the V gene TRBV27; D ambiguous. V lost 5 bases to trimming and J lost 4 bases, with 15 bases between them. Per germline, CDR1 MNHEY and CDR2 SMNVEV (reference sequence). The CDR3 has 14 residues. The DNA of the CDR3 is TGTGCCAGCAGTAAACTCCGGGCCCCATACGAGCAGTACTTC. Translating it yields CASSKLRAPYEQYF.

V gene TRBV6-4 combines with J gene TRBJ1-1, with no clear D. This CDR3 is built from 14 residues. With 0 bases removed from V and 5 bases from J, the gap between germline ends came to 10 bases. The germline CDR1 and CDR2 sequences are MRHNA and SNTAGT. CDR3 amino acids: CASSDSIRGTEAFF. The CDR3 nucleotides are TGTGCCAGCAGTGACTCGATTCGAGGGACTGAAGCTTTCTTT.

This chain joins TRBV6-6 and TRBJ2-1; D perhaps matches TRBD2 (6 bases). Germline-derived CDR1 and CDR2 are MNHNY and SVGAGI (reference sequence). There are 16 residues in the CDR3. V was shortened by 5 bases and J by 1 base, with 15 bases between the two germline ends. The CDR3 nucleotides read TGTGCCAGCAGTGGCCGGGACTCACCTTCCTACAATGAGCAGTTCTTC. Its translation: CASSGRDSPSYNEQFF.

The V and J genes are TRBV27 and TRBJ2-7, with 8 bases fitting TRBD1. This CDR3 comprises 14 residues. Unmatched junction bases numbered 12, after V lost 6 bases and J lost 8 bases. In germline, CDR1 is MNHEY, CDR2 SMNVEV (reference sequence). The CDR3 DNA is TGTGCCAGCAGCCCCGGGACAGGCATAGGGCAGCAGTACTTC. Translation gives CASSPGTGIGQQYF.

The chain couples TRBV6-4 to TRBJ2-2; no clear D. The germline V gene has CDR1 MRHNA and CDR2 SNTAGT. The ends were cut back, 0 bases at V and 4 bases at J, with 3 bases in the middle. The CDR3 is 13 residues long. The CDR3: CASSDSSTGELFF. In DNA form, the CDR3 reads TGTGCCAGCAGTGACTCTAGCACCGGGGAGCTGTTTTTT.

The V and J genes are TRBV11-3 and TRBJ1-1; 7 nucleotides match TRBD1. The V gene end was trimmed by 6 bases and the J gene end by 4 bases; junction bases not matched to a gene: 5. CDR1 and CDR2 from the germline V gene are SGHNT and YENEEA. This CDR3 is built from 13 residues. The CDR3 nucleotides are TGTGCCAGCAGTAGGGGGCTCCCCACTGAAGCTTTCTTT. Its translation is CASSRGLPTEAFF.

J is TRBJ2-6 and V is TRBV4-3; D remains unclear. Germline assignment: CDR1 LGHNA and CDR2 YSLEER. The germline V and J ends were trimmed by 0 bases and 0 bases, with 6 bases remaining between them. This CDR3 has 16 residues. The CDR3: CASSQESASGANVLTF. The CDR3 DNA is TGCGCCAGCAGCCAAGAGAGTGCCTCTGGGGCCAACGTCCTGACTTTC.

This clone has only one observation. The J gene is TRBJ2-7, the V gene TRBV7-9; possibly TRBD2 for D (6 bases). This CDR3 is built from 15 residues. CDR1 and CDR2 (germline): SEHNR, FQNEAQ (reference sequence). Trimming removed 5 bases at V and 0 bases at J, with 14 bases between. The CDR3 loop reads CASSLPDGSSYEQYF. The CDR3 nucleotides read TGTGCCAGCAGCCTACCGGACGGGAGCTCCTACGAGCAGTACTTC.